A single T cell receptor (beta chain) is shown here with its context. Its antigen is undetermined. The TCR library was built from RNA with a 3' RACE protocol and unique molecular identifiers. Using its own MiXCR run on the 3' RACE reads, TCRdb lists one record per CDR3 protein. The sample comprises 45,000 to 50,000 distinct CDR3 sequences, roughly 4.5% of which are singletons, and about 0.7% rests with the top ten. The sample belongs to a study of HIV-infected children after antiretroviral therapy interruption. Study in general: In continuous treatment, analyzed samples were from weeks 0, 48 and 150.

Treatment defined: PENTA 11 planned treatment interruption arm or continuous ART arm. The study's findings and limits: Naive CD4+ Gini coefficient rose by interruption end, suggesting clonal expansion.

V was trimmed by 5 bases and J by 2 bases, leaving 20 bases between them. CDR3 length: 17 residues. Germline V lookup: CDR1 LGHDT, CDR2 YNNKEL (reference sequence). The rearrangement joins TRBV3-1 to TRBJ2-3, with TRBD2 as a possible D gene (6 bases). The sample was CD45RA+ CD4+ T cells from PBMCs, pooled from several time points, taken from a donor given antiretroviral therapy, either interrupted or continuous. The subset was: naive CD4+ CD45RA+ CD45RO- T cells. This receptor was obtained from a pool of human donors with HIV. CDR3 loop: CASSYLRGRDPTDTQYF. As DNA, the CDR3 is TGTGCCAGCAGCTACCTTAGAGGGCGGGACCCCACAGATACGCAGTATTTT.